This T cell receptor beta chain was observed in a study of shared clonotypes between healthy human individuals (dated by TCRdb to 2019 to 2021). As for the study more broadly: The cohort included a few men and a couple of women between 18 and 49 years of age. The study deeply sequenced blood TCR repertoires of several healthy adults to estimate repertoire size and the extent of clonotype sharing between individuals. Each donor's leukapheresis produced roughly between roughly 0.85 and 10 billion PBMCs. To increase sequencing depth and limit assay-specific biases, different laboratories used diverse techniques to prepare libraries and sequence TCR repertoires. The research as a whole found: Pairwise subsampling indicated that sequencing depth was expected to affect the degree of clonotype sharing among donors. The genetic and exposure-history diversity represented was limited by the small number of donors. Only blood was sampled, and tissue TCR repertoires likely differ from those in blood.

TCR CDR3 regions were amplified from genomic DNA by multiplex PCR using the deep immunoSEQ assay. For each cell subset, the extracted genomic DNA was distributed evenly across all wells of several immunoSEQ 96-well plates, and each plate served as one replicate. For unsorted PBMC, approximately 0.3 ug of genomic DNA, equivalent to 25,000 to 35,000 T cell genomes, went into each replicate PCR. Genomic DNA from unsorted PBMC was sequenced over ten immunoSEQ deep assay plates. Purified libraries were quantified with a Qubit 3.0 fluorometer, sized on a Bioanalyzer 2100, and re-quantified with the KAPA Library Quantification kit. Every immunoSEQ 96-well plate was sequenced on a separate single-read 150-cycle Illumina NextSeq 550 flow cell. Under the source paper's analysis protocol: Because the immunoSEQ output held only junctional sequences and lacked quality scores, the filtering could not match the filtering applied to full-length reads. Sequences were annotated with PyIR, a Python wrapper for IgBLAST v1.9, using IMGT germline references to assign V/J genes and CDR3. Reads with weak V/J assignments (E-value above 1e-6), missing CDR3, stop codons, out-of-frame junctions, or ambiguous translated residues were removed. V3J clonotypes were defined as sequences sharing an identical inferred V gene, J gene, and CDR3 amino acid sequence. The percentage overlap between two repertoires was calculated by dividing the number of shared unique clonotypes by the size of the smaller repertoire. Repertoire richness was assessed with RTK rarefaction, the Chao1 estimator, and Recon v2.1 estimates of unobserved clonotypes. The table was pulled from immuneACCESS by TCRdb, which kept in-frame rearrangements only. Such tables lose some clones; where checked, under half of the loss comes from unresolved V genes, and the rest has no known cause. V, J and clone size are those of that table, while D and trimming were read from the DNA. In all, the sample holds 530,000 or so clones, and nearly 80% of those were seen once. The ten largest clones add up to around an eighth of the sample.

Points on this clone: The specificity of this receptor is unknown. No qualities accompany the bases; no much larger clone lies one base away.

The donors were healthy, HIV-negative adults who had no recently reported acute infections or vaccinations. Every donor was a Caucasian adult living in Nashville, Tennessee, USA. For unsorted samples, roughly 86 million PBMCs were counted and genomic DNA was extracted with the QIAamp DNA Blood Mini kit. Blood was obtained by leukapheresis, after which PBMCs were separated by Ficoll-Histopaque density gradient centrifugation and cryopreserved in liquid nitrogen vapor phase. The CDR1 and CDR2 encoded by the germline V gene are SGDLS and YYNGEE. Its CDR3 holds 15 amino acids, cysteine through phenylalanine. The entry retains the CDR3 DNA only, 45 bases that are in frame from base 1. From V the trimming removes 0 bases and from J it removes 7 bases, while the gene matches leave 4 bases of the junction unaccounted for.

The sequenced sample consisted of PBMCs. Recombination linked TRBV9 to TRBJ2-2, with 9 junctional bases fitting TRBD2. The clonotype comes from a woman in her 40s in good health. Some clones in this sample may be carry-over from other donors' samples. The CDR3 protein is CASSVVAGAGGELFF. Read as DNA, the sequence is TGTGCCAGCAGCGTAGTAGCGGGAGCGGGCGGGGAGCTGTTTTTT.